The 17 T cell receptor beta chains presented below share a single source sample, sequenced in a study of blood T cells in healthy people across ages. The use of a sample-barcoded 5' primer and a J-beta primer mix characterized a second PCR of roughly 6 to 11 cycles. MiXCR, applied by TCRdb to the 5' RACE reads, yields one record per CDR3 protein. The sample comprises around 800,000 distinct CDR3 sequences, roughly 25% of which are singletons, and around 3% rests with the top ten. The sample was also linked to a second study, of T cells of mothers and their children.

The specimen was blood. Source of these receptors: a boy aged 5-17 years in good health.

This clonotype was seen more than once but under ten times. This CDR3 is CSARVAGANSPLHF. Here the CDR3 DNA reads TGCAGTGCTAGAGTCGCAGGGGCGAATTCACCCCTCCACTTT. The V gene is TRBV20-1, the J gene TRBJ1-6, with a weak D call TRBD1 (6 bases). The ends were cut back, 1 base at V and 7 bases at J, with 11 bases in the middle. Germline CDR1 and CDR2: DFQATT and SNEGSKA (reference sequence). This CDR3 contains 14 residues.

This clonotype was recorded a few times. The chain joins TRBV7-9 to TRBJ1-2, with no clear D. V gave up 5 bases and J gave up 7 bases, with 20 bases separating them. The CDR3 is 15 residues long. CDR1 and CDR2 from the germline V gene are SEHNR and FQNEAQ (reference sequence). The CDR3: CASSPRALPGSGYTF. The CDR3 nucleotides read TGTGCCAGCAGCCCAAGGGCCCTACCCGGTAGTGGCTACACCTTC.

The CDR3 sequence: CASSELQGLDSGNTIYF. CDR3 nucleotides: TGTGCCAGCAGTGAATTACAGGGGCTCGACTCTGGAAACACCATATATTTT. This sequence joins TRBV25-1 and TRBJ1-3, with 7 bases aligning to TRBD1. V shed 1 base, J shed 0 bases, and the junction held 6 bases outside the gene matches. CDR1 MGHDK and CDR2 SYGVNS come from the germline V gene. CDR3 size: 17 residues. The whole variable domain, filled in from reference TRBV25-1 and TRBJ1-3, reads EADIYQTPRYLVIGTGKKITLECSQTMGHDKMYWYQQDPGMELHLIHYSYGVNSTEKGDLSSESTVSRIRTEHFPLTLESARPSHTSQYLCASSELQGLDSGNTIYFGEGSWLTVV.

The V and J genes are TRBV3-1 and TRBJ2-1; 10 bases map to TRBD2. CDR1 and CDR2 from the germline V gene are LGHDT and YNNKEL (reference sequence). The length of the CDR3 is 17 residues. Trimming at V came to 7 bases and at J to 6 bases, leaving 15 bases not matched to a gene. The CDR3, as DNA: TGTGCCAGCAACAAAAAGACGGCTAGCGGGGGTCGCAATGAGCAGTTCTTC. Translated, it gives CASNKKTASGGRNEQFF.

This clonotype occurred a few times. The chain carries TRBV7-9 and TRBJ1-1; D gene unclear. The germline CDR1 and CDR2 sequences are SEHNR and FQNEAQ (reference sequence). The germline V and J ends were trimmed by 5 bases and 3 bases, with 13 bases remaining between them. The length of the CDR3 is 14 residues. The CDR3 here is CASSPGSRHTEAFF. The CDR3 region has the DNA TGTGCCAGCAGCCCTGGGAGTAGGCACACTGAAGCTTTCTTT.

This chain connects TRBV12-3 or TRBV12-4 to TRBJ1-5; 8 bases map to TRBD1. CDR3 length: 18 amino acids. With V trimmed by 5 bases and J by 2 bases, 14 bases remained unmatched. The CDR3 DNA follows: TGTGCCAGCAGTACCGGCCCCGGACAGGGTTTGGGCAATCAGCCCCAGCATTTT. It specifies CASSTGPGQGLGNQPQHF.

This clonotype turned up a few times. This chain uses TRBV12-3 or TRBV12-4 with TRBJ2-4; D is possibly TRBD1 (6 bases). The CDR3 loop spans 14 amino acids. Trimming removed 2 bases at V and 8 bases at J, with 13 bases between. The chain's CDR3 is CASSLRLQGHIQYF. CDR3 in DNA: TGTGCCAGCAGTTTAAGGCTACAGGGCCACATTCAGTACTTC.

This clonotype was recorded a few times. The chain carries TRBV28 and TRBJ2-5, with D unclear. V lost 1 base and J lost 5, with 14 bases in between. CDR3 length equals 15 residues. Germline CDR1 and CDR2: MDHEN and SYDVKM. CDR3 protein: CASSLSDGSLETQYF. CDR3 sequence (DNA): TGTGCCAGCAGTTTATCCGACGGGTCATTGGAGACCCAGTACTTC.

The chain recombines TRBV10-1 with TRBJ2-5, with D perhaps matching TRBD1 (5 bases). Matching the DNA end better, TRBJ2-7 makes the J call doubtful. The germline CDR1 and CDR2 sequences are WNHNN and SYGVQD (reference sequence). The CDR3 loop spans 12 amino acids. The CDR3 nucleotides are TGCGCCAGCGGGGCGAGCTCCTACGAGCAGTACTTC. This encodes CASGASSYEQYF.

This clonotype has just a few counts. The chain carries TRBV11-2 and TRBJ2-1; 9 nucleotides align to TRBD1. The J call is doubtful: the DNA matches TRBJ2-5 better. The CDR3 contains 15 residues. Germline CDR1 SGHAT, CDR2 FQNNGV. This CDR3 is CASSHGQGLQETQYF. CDR3 coding DNA: TGTGCCAGCAGCCACGGACAGGGGCTCCAAGAGACCCAGTACTTC.

This clonotype was detected only a few times. CDR3 DNA sequence: TGCAGTGCTAGAGATGGGACTAGCGGGGGGGAAGAGACCCAGTACTTC. Amino acid sequence: CSARDGTSGGEETQYF. The chain links TRBV20-1 to TRBJ2-5, with TRBD2 matching 16 bases. This CDR3 has 16 residues. Unmatched junction bases numbered 1, after V lost 0 bases and J lost 3 bases. CDR1 and CDR2 (germline): DFQATT, SNEGSKA (reference sequence).

This clonotype appeared a few times. Here the CDR3 reads CASSWRGSGGPNQETQYF. DNA for the CDR3: TGCGCCAGCAGCTGGCGGGGTAGCGGGGGCCCCAACCAAGAGACCCAGTACTTC. The chain carries TRBV5-1 and TRBJ2-5, with 9 bases fitting TRBD2. The germline V gene encodes CDR1 SGHRS and CDR2 YFSETQ. V shed 3 bases, J shed 0 bases, and the junction held 12 bases outside the gene matches. CDR3 length: 18 amino acids.

This clonotype was observed a few times. The rearrangement links TRBV12-3 or TRBV12-4 to TRBJ2-5; 7 bases line up with TRBD1. Trimming removed 7 bases from V and 2 bases from J; junction bases left unmatched: 13. This CDR3 has 16 amino acids. The CDR3, as DNA: TGTGCCAGCACCCCTAGTGGGGGCAGGGGGCAAGAGACCCAGTACTTC. Its protein product is CASTPSGGRGQETQYF.

This clonotype was seen only a few times. The gene calls are TRBV21-1 and TRBJ2-5; the tabulated D call, TRBD1, remains unverified against the DNA. With the DNA end fitting TRBJ2-7 better, the J assignment may be wrong. TRBV21-1 is termed a pseudogene. The CDR3 has 18 amino acids. DNA for the CDR3: TGTGCCGGCACCAAAGGGGAGGTAGGGGACAGGGCGGTCTACGAGCAGTACTTC. The encoded protein is CAGTKGEVGDRAVYEQYF.

In this sample, this clonotype turned up once. The gene calls are TRBV5-5 and TRBJ1-6; D ambiguous. The CDR3 sequence is 13 residues long. V lost 4 bases and J 6 bases, leaving 8 bases between the germline ends. CDR1 SGHKS and CDR2 YYEKEE come from the germline V gene (reference sequence). CDR3: CASSPRFNSPLHF. The DNA of the CDR3 is TGTGCCAGCAGCCCTCGGTTTAATTCACCCCTCCACTTT.

The chain joins TRBV10-3 to TRBJ2-7; 9 bases are a match to TRBD1. From germline, CDR1 is ENHRY and CDR2 SYGVKD. J was trimmed by 3 bases and V by 6 bases; bases with no gene match: 6. The CDR3 spans 14 residues. The CDR3 reads CAIRGQGNRYEQYF. The CDR3 DNA sequence: TGTGCCATCAGAGGACAGGGGAATCGCTACGAGCAGTACTTC.

This chain joins TRBV4-2 and TRBJ2-5; the D is unclear. The CDR3 totals 14 residues. Germline values: CDR1 LGHNA, CDR2 YNFKEQ. With 5 bases removed from V and 10 bases from J, the gap between germline ends came to 20 bases. The CDR3 bases are TGTGCCAGCAGCTACGCCCTAGACCCGCAGGACCAGTACTTC. It is translated as CASSYALDPQDQYF.